This TCR beta chain appears in the sequencing data of a study of human T cells and chemical hapten exposure. This clonotype was seen ten or more times. Its antigen is not identified. Germline V gene sequence: CDR1 MNHNY, CDR2 SVGAGI (reference sequence). CDR3 length: 14 amino acids. The V and J ends lost 6 bases and 4 bases respectively, with 15 bases between them. Described time point: patch test 2, 6 weeks after DPC sensitization. Treatment here: therapeutic diphenylcyclopropenone sensitization with weekly scalp DPC. From whole blood left unfractionated, total RNA was extracted. TCRdb fed the RACE reads into MiXCR, producing one record per CDR3 protein. The repertoire holds around 69,000 distinct CDR3 sequences, 8.5% seen once, with approximately 3.7% in the top ten. Study findings and constraints: Higher patch test scores went with higher counts of PT1 expanded TCRs.

The chain has TRBV6-6 and TRBJ1-2, with D possibly TRBD1 on 6 matching bases. The sequencing here drew on whole blood, taken in connection with sensitization to the hapten diphenylcyclopropenone (DPC). This receptor was taken from a woman between 45 and 60 years old with alopecia areata. Some clones in this sample may be carry-over from other donors' samples. CDR3 nucleotide sequence: TGTGCCAGCAGATACCGGACAGACCCCTATGGCTACACCTTC. As protein: CASRYRTDPYGYTF.